Listed here are 30 T cell receptor beta chains from one sample, sequenced in a study of post-analysis software for immune sequencing data. The study's findings and limits: Controls showed lower frequencies than patients for five TRBV segments, and TRBV5-6, TRBV5-1 and TRBV20-1 were among these.

Every TCR beta cDNA library bore unique molecular identifiers. TCRdb reprocessed the PCR reads via MiXCR and lists one record per CDR3 protein. The table records about 430,000 distinct CDR3 sequences, about 40% of them present only once. What these receptors recognize is not known. Sequenced: blood. Receptors were obtained from a girl between 2 and 10 years old with multiple sclerosis.

In this sample, this clonotype turned up a few times. The V and J genes are TRBV3-1 and TRBJ2-2; D remains unclear. This CDR3 spans 13 amino acids. V was pared by 1 base and J by 4 bases, with 4 bases between. Germline assignment: CDR1 LGHDT and CDR2 YNNKEL (reference sequence). The CDR3 nucleotides read TGTGCCAGCAGCCAAGTAGGCACCGGGGAGCTGTTTTTT. Amino acid sequence: CASSQVGTGELFF. Using reference TRBV3-1 and TRBJ2-2 for the parts outside the CDR3, the full variable domain is DTAVSQTPKYLVTQMGNDKSIKCEQNLGHDTMYWYKQDSKKFLKIMFSYNNKELIINETVPNRFSPKSPDKAHLNLHINSLELGDSAVYFCASSQVGTGELFFGEGSRLTVL.

V is TRBV29-1 and J is TRBJ2-5; TRBD1 is a possible D gene (5 bases). The V gene's germline CDR1 is SQVTM and CDR2 ANQGSEA. The CDR3 spans 13 residues. Trimming shortened V by 3 bases and J by 5 bases, and 13 bases separated the two germline ends. The CDR3 region is CSVDKGIKETQYF. CDR3 bases: TGCAGCGTTGATAAGGGGATAAAGGAGACCCAGTACTTC.

This clonotype was picked up one time. The V and J genes are TRBV6-6 and TRBJ1-5; TRBD1 is a possible D gene (5 bases). Germline V CDR1 and CDR2: MNHNY, SVGAGI (reference sequence). CDR3 length: 13 residues. Trimming cost V 0 bases and J 7 bases, with 7 bases left between them. The CDR3 loop reads CASSYSRGQPQHF. CDR3 nucleotides: TGTGCCAGCAGTTACTCGAGGGGACAGCCCCAGCATTTT.

The chain is built from TRBV6-6 and TRBJ1-4; no firm D call. Germline CDR1 and CDR2: MNHNY and SVGAGI (reference sequence). This CDR3 contains 15 residues. V was cut by 2 bases and J by 8 bases, with 15 bases left in between. The chain's CDR3 is CASSYQEPEWEKLFF. The CDR3 region has the DNA TGTGCCAGCAGTTACCAGGAACCGGAGTGGGAAAAACTGTTTTTT.

The chain employs TRBV27 and TRBJ2-7; possible D gene TRBD1, 6 bases. CDR1 is MNHEY, CDR2 SMNVEV, per germline (reference sequence). CDR3 length: 17 residues. Trimming cost V 0 bases and J 4 bases, with 19 bases left between them. CDR3 sequence: CASSLSGRAGVVYEQYF. CDR3 in DNA: TGTGCCAGCAGTTTATCCGGTCGGGCAGGGGTCGTGTACGAGCAGTACTTC.

This sequence joins TRBV29-1 and TRBJ2-1; 8 bases agree with TRBD1. Trimming at V came to 6 bases and at J to 3 bases, leaving 16 bases not matched to a gene. CDR3 length: 17 amino acids. Germline V gene data show CDR1 as SQVTM and CDR2 as ANQGSEA. CDR3 DNA sequence: TGCAGCGTCGGCCCAGAACTTACAGGGGGTGGCTACAATGAGCAGTTCTTC. Encoded protein: CSVGPELTGGGYNEQFF.

This clonotype was observed a handful of times. This chain connects TRBV4-3 to TRBJ2-1; 8 bases match TRBD2. The CDR3 loop spans 19 amino acids. Germline loops: CDR1 LGHNA, CDR2 YSLEER. The V and J ends lost 0 bases and 5 bases, in that order; junction bases with no gene match: 15. The CDR3 DNA follows: TGCGCCAGCAGCCAAGAAGTCGGCATATGGACTAGCAGTGACAATGAGCAGTTCTTC. Translation: CASSQEVGIWTSSDNEQFF.

The J gene is TRBJ2-1, the V gene TRBV20-1; the D gene is possibly TRBD2 (5 bases). Germline V gives CDR1 DFQATT, CDR2 SNEGSKA (reference sequence). The CDR3 consists of 15 residues. V lost 0 bases to trimming and J lost 4 bases, with 13 bases between them. This CDR3 reads CSARDGRGPYNEQFF. DNA of the CDR3: TGCAGTGCTAGAGATGGAAGAGGGCCTTACAATGAGCAGTTCTTC.

The CDR3 DNA reads as TGCAGTGCTAGGAGGGACTATGAAGGAGAGCAGTACTTC. Protein sequence: CSARRDYEGEQYF. This sequence joins TRBV20-1 and TRBJ2-7; 7 bases fit TRBD2. After removal of 3 bases from V and 7 bases from J, the junction contained 9 bases not matched to a gene. The CDR3 has 13 residues. Germline V gives CDR1 DFQATT, CDR2 SNEGSKA (reference sequence).

In this sample, this clonotype turned up a few times. The chain couples TRBV29-1 to TRBJ2-5; D possibly corresponds to TRBD1 (5 bases). The CDR3 length is 14 residues. The V gene lost 7 bases and the J gene lost 1 base, with 16 bases spanning the gap. From germline, CDR1 is SQVTM and CDR2 ANQGSEA. The CDR3 loop reads CSGKGQTIQETQYF. The CDR3 bases are TGCAGCGGTAAGGGGCAGACGATCCAAGAGACCCAGTACTTC.

This clonotype was picked up a small number of times. The CDR3 loop reads CSAGWTDYGYTF. CDR3 bases: TGCAGTGCCGGGTGGACCGACTATGGCTACACCTTC. This sequence joins TRBV20-1 and TRBJ1-2; D remains ambiguous. In germline, CDR1 is DFQATT, CDR2 SNEGSKA (reference sequence). Trimming pared 6 bases from V and 3 bases from J, leaving 11 bases between. This CDR3 comprises 12 residues.

A few counts support this clonotype. This chain connects TRBV10-3 to TRBJ2-3; D ambiguous. With 10 bases removed from V and 2 bases from J, the gap between germline ends came to 10 bases. Looked up from germline, CDR1 is ENHRY and CDR2 is SYGVKD. CDR3 length: 12 residues. CDR3 in amino acids: CATQVTTDTQYF. CDR3 DNA: TGTGCCACCCAGGTGACCACAGATACGCAGTATTTT.

V gene TRBV7-2 combines with J gene TRBJ2-7, with TRBD2 matching 8 bases. The CDR3 covers 13 residues. Germline CDR1 is SGHTA and CDR2 is FQGNSA. J gave up 6 bases and V 5 bases, and 6 bases lay outside the gene matches. CDR3 sequence (DNA): TGTGCCAGCAGCCCGAGGACTAGCCGCGAGCAGTACTTC. This gives the protein CASSPRTSREQYF.

This clonotype was seen a few times. The chain combines TRBV7-2 with TRBJ1-1, with 8 bases aligning to TRBD1. The CDR3 consists of 14 residues. Trimming removed 5 bases from V and 4 bases from J; junction bases left unmatched: 6. Germline CDR1 and CDR2: SGHTA and FQGNSA. The CDR3 nucleotides read TGTGCCAGCAGCACTGGACAGGGATCCACTGAAGCTTTCTTT. This translates into CASSTGQGSTEAFF.

This clonotype was detected only a few times. The chain recombines TRBV28 with TRBJ2-3; 10 bases agree with TRBD1. The CDR3 consists of 19 residues. Germline lookup yields CDR1 MDHEN and CDR2 SYDVKM. The trim removed 4 bases at V and 0 bases at J, leaving 13 bases unmatched. The CDR3 coding sequence is TGTGCCAGCAGTTGGGGGGACAGGGGCGAAAATCCTAGCACAGATACGCAGTATTTT. Translating it yields CASSWGDRGENPSTDTQYF. Supplemented by reference TRBV28 and TRBJ2-3, the full variable domain reads DVKVTQSSRYLVKRTGEKVFLECVQDMDHENMFWYRQDPGLGLRLIYFSYDVKMKEKGDIPEGYSVSREKKERFSLILESASTNQTSMYLCASSWGDRGENPSTDTQYFGPGTRLTVL.

A few counts support this clonotype. The rearrangement links TRBV7-2 to TRBJ2-5, with TRBD1 matching 7 bases. Unmatched junction bases numbered 8, after V lost 5 bases and J lost 5 bases. CDR1 is SGHTA, CDR2 FQGNSA, per germline. The CDR3 loop spans 14 amino acids. The CDR3 DNA is TGTGCCAGCAGCACGCACAGGGGCGGGGAGACCCAGTACTTC. Translated, it gives CASSTHRGGETQYF. Full variable domain (remainder filled in from reference TRBV7-2 and TRBJ2-5): GAGVSQSPSNKVTEKGKDVELRCDPISGHTALYWYRQSLGQGLEFLIYFQGNSAPDKSGLPSDRFSAERTGGSVSTLTIQRTQQEDSAVYLCASSTHRGGETQYFGPGTRLLVL.

The chain is built from TRBV28 and TRBJ2-2; D is uncertain. This CDR3 is built from 14 residues. The germline V and J ends were trimmed by 5 bases and 0 bases, with 7 bases remaining between them. Germline V gene sequence: CDR1 MDHEN, CDR2 SYDVKM. The CDR3 DNA sequence: TGTGCCAGCAGTCCCCTCCCGAACACCGGGGAGCTGTTTTTT. Translating it yields CASSPLPNTGELFF.

The gene calls are TRBV10-2 and TRBJ2-7, with unresolved D. The CDR3 sequence is 16 residues long. The germline CDR1 and CDR2 sequences are WSHSY and SAAADI. V lost 0 bases to trimming and J lost 3 bases, with 15 bases between them. This chain's CDR3 is CASSESTFWYNYEQYF. CDR3 coding DNA: TGCGCCAGCAGTGAGTCGACGTTTTGGTACAACTACGAGCAGTACTTC.

This clonotype has only one observation. The rearrangement uses TRBV3-1 and TRBJ1-1; D not resolved. Trimming removed 1 base from V and 1 base from J, with 7 bases in between. CDR1 is LGHDT, CDR2 YNNKEL, per germline (reference sequence). CDR3 size: 14 residues. CDR3 protein: CASSQGRGNTEAFF. DNA for the CDR3: TGTGCCAGCAGCCAAGGACGGGGGAACACTGAAGCTTTCTTT.

This clonotype turned up a few times. It may be a read error: a sequence one base away is much more abundant. The rearrangement joins TRBV6-1 to TRBJ1-2; D gene unclear. Germline V gives CDR1 MNHNS, CDR2 SASEGT. The CDR3 has 13 residues. The CDR3, as DNA: TGTGCCAGCAGGGAAGACAATGGACATGGCTACACCTTC. It codes for CASREDNGHGYTF.

In this sample, this clonotype turned up a few times. This chain links TRBV5-6 with TRBJ2-1, with 7 positions matching TRBD1. V shed 5 bases, J shed 3 bases, and the junction held 8 bases outside the gene matches. The CDR3 has 15 residues. Germline V gene sequence: CDR1 SGHDT, CDR2 YYEEEE. CDR3 in DNA: TGTGCCAGCAGGAGTCGGCAGGGGGTCTACAATGAGCAGTTCTTC. This codes for CASRSRQGVYNEQFF.

The rearrangement joins TRBV5-1 to TRBJ1-1; 9 positions agree with TRBD1. The CDR3 consists of 15 residues. J lost 0 bases, V lost 5 bases, and 5 bases had no gene match. The germline V gene encodes CDR1 SGHRS and CDR2 YFSETQ. This CDR3 reads CASRGTGGLNTEAFF. The CDR3 DNA sequence: TGCGCCAGCAGGGGAACAGGGGGCCTGAACACTGAAGCTTTCTTT. The full variable domain, with the rest looked up from reference TRBV5-1 and TRBJ1-1, is KAGVTQTPRYLIKTRGQQVTLSCSPISGHRSVSWYQQTPGQGLQFLFEYFSETQRNKGNFPGRFSGRQFSNSRSEMNVSTLELGDSALYLCASRGTGGLNTEAFFGQGTRLTVV.

The genes are TRBV3-1 and TRBJ2-5, with a weak D call TRBD2 (6 bases). The CDR3 is 16 amino acids. Trimming left V 4 bases short and J 3 bases short, with 18 bases between. Germline CDR1 LGHDT, CDR2 YNNKEL (reference sequence). CDR3 coding DNA: TGTGCCAGCAGCCCCCAGGCGGGGTGGGGAGAAGAGACCCAGTACTTC. Translation: CASSPQAGWGEETQYF.

The chain links TRBV4-2 to TRBJ1-1; D not resolved. Germline V CDR1 and CDR2: LGHNA, YNFKEQ. The CDR3 extends over 14 amino acids. V shed 1 base and J shed 2 bases, with 8 bases lying between them. The chain's CDR3 is CASSQGSENTEAFF. The CDR3 DNA follows: TGTGCCAGCAGCCAAGGTTCCGAAAACACTGAAGCTTTCTTT.

This clonotype came up a few times. The gene calls are TRBV9 and TRBJ1-1, with D perhaps matching TRBD1 (5 bases). V dropped 3 bases and J dropped 0 bases, with 15 bases sitting between them. The V gene's germline CDR1 is SGDLS and CDR2 YYNGEE. The CDR3 runs 16 residues. The CDR3 DNA follows: TGTGCCAGCAGCGCCCACCGACAGAACATGAACACTGAAGCTTTCTTT. The encoded protein is CASSAHRQNMNTEAFF.

There are a few counts of this clonotype. The chain recombines TRBV7-3 with TRBJ2-1, with TRBD2 identical over 16 bases. The CDR3 is 18 residues long. Trimming cost V 5 bases and J 7 bases; bases outside gene matches: 11. CDR1 and CDR2 from the germline V gene are SGHTA and FQGTGA. As DNA, the CDR3 is TGTGCCAGCAGCCCCATAGGGACTAGCGGGAGGGCTAAGAATGAGCAGTTCTTC. Encoded protein: CASSPIGTSGRAKNEQFF.

This clonotype showed up just a few times. The V gene is TRBV29-1, the J gene TRBJ2-5, with D tentatively TRBD1 or TRBD2 (6 bases each). The CDR3 is made up of 15 amino acids. Looked up from germline, CDR1 is SQVTM and CDR2 is ANQGSEA. The V end was cut by 3 bases, the J end by 5 bases, with 19 bases between. The CDR3 DNA follows: TGCAGCGTTGATAGAAATGGGGGGCCTCGGGAGACCCAGTACTTC. As protein: CSVDRNGGPRETQYF.

This rearrangement joins TRBV29-1 to TRBJ2-5; D is perhaps TRBD1 (6 bases). This CDR3 spans 13 amino acids. CDR1 and CDR2 from the germline V gene are SQVTM and ANQGSEA. V was shortened by 6 bases and J by 4 bases, with 15 bases between the two germline ends. CDR3 sequence (DNA): TGCAGCGTGACGCAGACAGGAGCAGAGACCCAGTACTTC. Its translation is CSVTQTGAETQYF.

The rearrangement links TRBV20-1 to TRBJ1-4; 9 bases line up with TRBD1. This CDR3 has 14 amino acids. Germline loops: CDR1 DFQATT, CDR2 SNEGSKA (reference sequence). V shed 4 bases and J 9 bases; nucleotides not matched to a gene: 9. The CDR3 DNA follows: TGCAGTGCTAACGACAGGGGGTTACGGAAAAAACTGTTTTTT. It encodes CSANDRGLRKKLFF.

The rearrangement joins TRBV28 to TRBJ1-5, with D possibly being TRBD1 (5 bases). Germline CDR1 is MDHEN and CDR2 is SYDVKM. The V gene lost 6 bases and the J gene lost 8 bases, with 17 bases spanning the gap. The CDR3 contains 14 residues. DNA for the CDR3: TGTGCCAGCAGGGGACGGTTGGGGATGGAGCCCCAGCATTTT. This sequence encodes CASRGRLGMEPQHF.